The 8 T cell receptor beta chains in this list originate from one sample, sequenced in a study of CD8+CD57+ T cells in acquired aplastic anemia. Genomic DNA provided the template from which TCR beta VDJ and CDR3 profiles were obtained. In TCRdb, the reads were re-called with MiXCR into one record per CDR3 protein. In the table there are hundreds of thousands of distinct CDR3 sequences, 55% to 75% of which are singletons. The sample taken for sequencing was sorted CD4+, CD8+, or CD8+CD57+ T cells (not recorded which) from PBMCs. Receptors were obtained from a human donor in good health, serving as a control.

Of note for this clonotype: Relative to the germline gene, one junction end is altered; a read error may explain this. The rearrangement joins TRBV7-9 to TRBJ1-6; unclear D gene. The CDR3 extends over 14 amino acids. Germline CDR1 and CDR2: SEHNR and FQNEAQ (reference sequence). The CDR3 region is CASSRTGKNSPFHF. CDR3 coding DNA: TGTGCCAGCAGCAGGACGGGGAAAAATTCACCCTTCCACTTT.

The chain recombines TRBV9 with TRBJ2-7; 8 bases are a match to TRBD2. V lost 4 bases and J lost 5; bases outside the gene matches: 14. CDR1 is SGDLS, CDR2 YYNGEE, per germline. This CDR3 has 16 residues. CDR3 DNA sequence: TGTGCCAGCAGCCAAGAGTCGCGGACTAGCTACGACGAGCAGTACTTC. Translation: CASSQESRTSYDEQYF. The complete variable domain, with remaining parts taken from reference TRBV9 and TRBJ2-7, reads DSGVTQTPKHLITATGQRVTLRCSPRSGDLSVYWYQQSLDQGLQFLIQYYNGEERAKGNILERFSAQQFPDLHSELNLSSLELGDSALYFCASSQESRTSYDEQYFGPGTRLTVT.

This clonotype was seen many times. As DNA, the CDR3 is TGTGCCAGCAGTTACTCGGGACAGGGGAATTTCATGAACACTGAAGCTTTCTTT. It codes for CASSYSGQGNFMNTEAFF. This chain links TRBV6-6 with TRBJ1-1, with TRBD1 identical over 10 bases. The CDR3 is made up of 18 amino acids. Germline trimming cut 0 bases from V and 0 bases from J; bases unmatched to any gene: 7. CDR1 and CDR2 (germline): MNHNY, SVGAGI (reference sequence).

The CDR3 loop is CASSQEDGAGGSSYEQYF. As DNA, the CDR3 is TGTGCCAGCAGCCAGGAGGATGGCGCAGGGGGAAGCTCCTACGAGCAGTACTTC. The gene calls are TRBV5-6 and TRBJ2-7, with 7 bases matching TRBD1. Germline V lookup: CDR1 SGHDT, CDR2 YYEEEE. Germline trimming cut 4 bases from V and 0 bases from J; bases unmatched to any gene: 16. The CDR3 runs to 18 residues. Based on the CDR3 plus reference TRBV5-6 and TRBJ2-7, the full variable domain is DAGVTQSPTHLIKTRGQQVTLRCSPKSGHDTVSWYQQALGQGPQFIFQYYEEEERQRGNFPDRFSGHQFPNYSSELNVNALLLGDSALYLCASSQEDGAGGSSYEQYFGPGTRLTVT.

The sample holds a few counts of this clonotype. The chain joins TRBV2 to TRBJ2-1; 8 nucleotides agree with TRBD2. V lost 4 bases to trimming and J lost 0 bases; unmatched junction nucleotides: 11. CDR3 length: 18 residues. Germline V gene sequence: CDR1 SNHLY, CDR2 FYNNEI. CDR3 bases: TGTGCCAGCAGTGTTGACACTAGCGGAGCGAGCTCCTACAATGAGCAGTTCTTC. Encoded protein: CASSVDTSGASSYNEQFF.

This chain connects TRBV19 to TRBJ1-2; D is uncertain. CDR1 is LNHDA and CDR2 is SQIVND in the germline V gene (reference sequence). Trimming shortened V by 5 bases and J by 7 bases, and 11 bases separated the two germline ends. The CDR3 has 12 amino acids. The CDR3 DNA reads TGTGCCAGTAGTGTAATAGACCTTGGCTACACCTTC. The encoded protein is CASSVIDLGYTF.

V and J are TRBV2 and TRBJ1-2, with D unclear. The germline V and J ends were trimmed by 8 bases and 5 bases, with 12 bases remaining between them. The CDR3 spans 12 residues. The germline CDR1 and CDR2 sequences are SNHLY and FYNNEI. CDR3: CASRAGRYGYTF. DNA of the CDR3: TGTGCCAGCCGAGCCGGGAGGTATGGCTACACCTTC.

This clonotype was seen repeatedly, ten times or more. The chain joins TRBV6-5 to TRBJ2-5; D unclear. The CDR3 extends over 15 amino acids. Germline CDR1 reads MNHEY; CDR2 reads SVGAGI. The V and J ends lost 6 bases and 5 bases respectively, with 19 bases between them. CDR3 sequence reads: CASRRDWTVGETQYF. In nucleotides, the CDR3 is TGTGCCAGCAGACGCGACTGGACCGTGGGGGAGACCCAGTACTTC.